These 5 T cell receptor beta chains came from one sample sequenced in a study. Each CDR3 protein is one row after TCRdb ran MiXCR on the 5' RACE reads. This sample yields 35,000 to 50,000 distinct CDR3 sequences, of which just under 30% are seen a single time; about 3.9% belongs to the top ten. The sequencing input was memory CD4+ T cells sorted from a lymph node. Subset given: memory CD4+ T cells, CD4+CD45RO+CD25-. The receptor source for this set is a female donor with breast cancer.

This chain joins TRBV6-2 or TRBV6-3 and TRBJ2-7, with 7 bases lining up with TRBD1. J was trimmed by 3 bases and V by 2 bases; bases with no gene match: 10. This CDR3 has 16 amino acids. Germline loops: CDR1 MNHEY, CDR2 SVGEGT. The CDR3 loop is CASSYPPGTVVYEQYF. The CDR3 DNA is TGTGCCAGCAGTTACCCCCCCGGGACAGTAGTCTACGAGCAGTACTTC.

This clonotype was counted ten times or more. The rearrangement joins TRBV7-3 to TRBJ2-2; 7 nucleotides line up with TRBD1. V shed 6 bases, J shed 7 bases, and the junction held 2 bases outside the gene matches. CDR3 size: 12 residues. Germline CDR1 reads SGHTA; CDR2 reads FQGTGA. CDR3 residues: CASSPGGGELFF. The CDR3 DNA sequence: TGTGCCAGCAGTCCAGGGGGCGGGGAGCTGTTTTTT. The full variable domain, in which reference TRBV7-3 and TRBJ2-2 provide the parts outside the CDR3, is GAGVSQTPSNKVTEKGKYVELRCDPISGHTALYWYRQSLGQGPEFLIYFQGTGAADDSGLPNDRFFAVRPEGSVSTLKIQRTERGDSAVYLCASSPGGGELFFGEGSRLTVL.

About this clonotype: A junction boundary mismatches the germline segment, possibly from a read error. The chain links TRBV18 to TRBJ1-1; 7 nucleotides line up with TRBD1. This CDR3 region has 14 residues. Germline V CDR1 and CDR2: KGHSH, LQKENI. CDR3 nucleotide sequence: TGTGCCAGCTCACAATCTCAGGGGGACACTGAGGCTTTCTTT. This sequence encodes CASSQSQGDTEAFF. Drawing the rest from reference TRBV18 and TRBJ1-1, the complete variable domain is NAGVMQNPRHLVRRRGQEARLRCSPMKGHSHVYWYRQLPEEGLKFMVYLQKENIIDESGMPKERFSAEFPKEGPSILRIQQVVRGDSAAYFCASSQSQGDTEAFFGQGTRLTVV.

This clonotype was observed a few times. This chain joins TRBV9 and TRBJ2-1; D may be TRBD2 (6 bases). The ends were cut back, 4 bases at V and 5 bases at J, with 16 bases in the middle. The CDR3 covers 15 residues. Germline V lookup: CDR1 SGDLS, CDR2 YYNGEE. For the CDR3, the DNA is TGTGCCAGCAGCAGCTCCGGGACTGTAAACAATGAGCAGTTCTTC. Its translation: CASSSSGTVNNEQFF.

The V and J genes are TRBV6-5 and TRBJ2-5, with D tentatively TRBD1 or TRBD2 (5 bases each). The length of the CDR3 is 16 residues. The V end was cut by 5 bases, the J end by 1 base, with 17 bases between. CDR1 is MNHEY, CDR2 SVGAGI, per germline. As DNA, the CDR3 is TGTGCCAGCAGTCCCGGGCCCAGAGGGGCCCAAGAGACCCAGTACTTC. Its protein is CASSPGPRGAQETQYF.